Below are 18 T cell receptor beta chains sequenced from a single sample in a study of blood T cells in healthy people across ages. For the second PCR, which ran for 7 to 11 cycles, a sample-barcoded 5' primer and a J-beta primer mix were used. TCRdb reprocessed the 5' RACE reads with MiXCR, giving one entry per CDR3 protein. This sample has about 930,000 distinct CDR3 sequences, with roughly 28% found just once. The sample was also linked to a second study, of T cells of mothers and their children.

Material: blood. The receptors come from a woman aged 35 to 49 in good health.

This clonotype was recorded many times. The CDR3 loop reads CASSLAGQSKTYNSPLHF. The DNA of the CDR3 is TGCGCCAGCAGCTTGGCGGGACAGTCCAAGACCTATAATTCACCCCTCCACTTT. J is TRBJ1-6 and V is TRBV5-1, with 7 bases identical to TRBD1. The CDR3 contains 18 residues. Germline CDR1 SGHRS, CDR2 YFSETQ. The J segment lost 2 bases and the V segment lost 0 bases, leaving 8 bases of the junction unmatched.

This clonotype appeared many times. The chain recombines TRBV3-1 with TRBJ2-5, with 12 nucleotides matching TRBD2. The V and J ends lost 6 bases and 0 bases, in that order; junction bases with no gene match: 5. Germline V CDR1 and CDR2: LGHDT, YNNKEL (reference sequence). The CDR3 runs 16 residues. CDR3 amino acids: CASRRLAGANQETQYF. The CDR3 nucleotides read TGTGCCAGCAGACGACTAGCGGGGGCCAACCAAGAGACCCAGTACTTC.

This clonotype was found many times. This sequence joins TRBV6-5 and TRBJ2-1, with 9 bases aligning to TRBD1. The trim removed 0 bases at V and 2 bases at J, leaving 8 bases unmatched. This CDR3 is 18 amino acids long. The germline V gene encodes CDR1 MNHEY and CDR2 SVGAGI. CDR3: CASSYSRSTGGTYNEQFF. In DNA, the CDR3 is TGTGCCAGCAGTTACTCGAGGTCTACAGGGGGCACCTACAATGAGCAGTTCTTC.

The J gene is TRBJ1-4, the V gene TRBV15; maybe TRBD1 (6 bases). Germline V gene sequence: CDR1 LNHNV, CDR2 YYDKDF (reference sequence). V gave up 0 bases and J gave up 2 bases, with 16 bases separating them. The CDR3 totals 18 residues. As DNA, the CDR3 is TGTGCCACCAGCAGAGATCGAGGATCGGGGGCGACTAATGAAAAACTGTTTTTT. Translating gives CATSRDRGSGATNEKLFF.

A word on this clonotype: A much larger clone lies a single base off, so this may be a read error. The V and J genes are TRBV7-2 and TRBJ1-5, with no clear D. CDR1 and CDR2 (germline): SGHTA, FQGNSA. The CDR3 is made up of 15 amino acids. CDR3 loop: CASNLTATGNQPQHF. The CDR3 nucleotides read TGTGCCAGCAACTTAACCGCTACTGGCAATCAGCCCCAGCATTTT.

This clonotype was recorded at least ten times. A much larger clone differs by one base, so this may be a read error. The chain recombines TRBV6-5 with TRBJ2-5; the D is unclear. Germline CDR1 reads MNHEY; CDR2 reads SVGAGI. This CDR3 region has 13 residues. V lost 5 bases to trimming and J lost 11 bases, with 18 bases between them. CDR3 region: CASSLGPANEQYF. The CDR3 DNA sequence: TGTGCCAGCAGTCTGGGCCCCGCTAATGAGCAGTACTTC.

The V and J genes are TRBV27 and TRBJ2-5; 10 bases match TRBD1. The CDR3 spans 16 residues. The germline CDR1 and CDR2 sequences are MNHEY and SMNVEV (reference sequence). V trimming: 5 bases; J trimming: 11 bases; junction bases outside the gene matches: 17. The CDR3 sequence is CASSPSGQGTYNEQYF. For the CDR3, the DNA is TGTGCCAGCAGTCCCTCGGGACAGGGGACCTACAATGAGCAGTACTTC.

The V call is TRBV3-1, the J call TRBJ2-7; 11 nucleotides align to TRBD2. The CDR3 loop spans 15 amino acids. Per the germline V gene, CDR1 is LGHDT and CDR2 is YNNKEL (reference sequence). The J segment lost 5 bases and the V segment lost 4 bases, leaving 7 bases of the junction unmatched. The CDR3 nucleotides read TGTGCCAGCAGCCTCGGGACTAGCGGCCCCCACGAGCAGTACTTC. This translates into CASSLGTSGPHEQYF.

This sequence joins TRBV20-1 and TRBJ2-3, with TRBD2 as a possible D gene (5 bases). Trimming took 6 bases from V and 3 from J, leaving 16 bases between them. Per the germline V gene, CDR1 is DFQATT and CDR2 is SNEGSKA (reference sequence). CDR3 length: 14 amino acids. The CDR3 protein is CSATRLTGTDTQYF. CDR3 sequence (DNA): TGCAGTGCCACCAGACTAACGGGAACAGATACGCAGTATTTT.

CDR3 sequence reads: CARTPEGGGRAHNEQFF. CDR3 sequence (DNA): TGTGCCAGAACCCCCGAAGGTGGTGGGAGAGCGCACAATGAGCAGTTCTTC. The chain couples TRBV6-1 to TRBJ2-1; TRBD2 is a possible D gene (5 bases). The germline V gene encodes CDR1 MNHNS and CDR2 SASEGT. The CDR3 is made up of 17 amino acids. Between the trimmed V and J ends, which lost 9 bases and 5 bases, there was a span of 26 bases.

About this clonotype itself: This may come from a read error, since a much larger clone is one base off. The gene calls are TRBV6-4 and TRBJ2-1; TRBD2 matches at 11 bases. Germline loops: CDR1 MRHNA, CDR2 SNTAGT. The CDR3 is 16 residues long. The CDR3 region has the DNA TGTGTCAGCAGTGACTCTATAGCGGGGGGGCACAATGAGCAGTTCTTC. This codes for CVSSDSIAGGHNEQFF.

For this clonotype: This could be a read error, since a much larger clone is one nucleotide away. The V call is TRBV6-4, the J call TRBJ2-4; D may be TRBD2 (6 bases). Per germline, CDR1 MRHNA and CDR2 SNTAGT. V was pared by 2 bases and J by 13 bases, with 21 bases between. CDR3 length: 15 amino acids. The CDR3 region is CASSDSVTRIDEQYF. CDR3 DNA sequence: TGTGCCAGCAGTGACAGCGTGACTAGAATCGATGAGCAGTACTTC.

The DNA for the CDR3 is TGTGCCAGCAGCGGACGACTAGCGGGGGTGAACACAGATACGCAGTATTTT. Residues: CASSGRLAGVNTDTQYF. This chain connects TRBV13 to TRBJ2-3, with 12 bases fitting TRBD2. Germline V lookup: CDR1 PRHDT, CDR2 FYEKMQ (reference sequence). This CDR3 contains 17 residues. With 5 bases clipped from V and 2 bases from J, the junction kept 8 bases outside the gene matches.

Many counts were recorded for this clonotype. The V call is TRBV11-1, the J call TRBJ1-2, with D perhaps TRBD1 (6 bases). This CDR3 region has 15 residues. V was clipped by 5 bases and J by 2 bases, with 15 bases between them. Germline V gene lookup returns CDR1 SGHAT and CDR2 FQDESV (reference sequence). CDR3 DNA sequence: TGTGCCAGCAGCCCATACGGGGGGACAAACTATGGCTACACCTTC. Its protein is CASSPYGGTNYGYTF.

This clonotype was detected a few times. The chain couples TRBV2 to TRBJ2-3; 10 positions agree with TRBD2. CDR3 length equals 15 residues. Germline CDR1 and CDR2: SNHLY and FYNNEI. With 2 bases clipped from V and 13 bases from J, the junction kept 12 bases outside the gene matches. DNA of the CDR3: TGTGCCAGCAGTGAAAATTATCTAGCGGGGGATGATGAGTATTTT. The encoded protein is CASSENYLAGDDEYF.

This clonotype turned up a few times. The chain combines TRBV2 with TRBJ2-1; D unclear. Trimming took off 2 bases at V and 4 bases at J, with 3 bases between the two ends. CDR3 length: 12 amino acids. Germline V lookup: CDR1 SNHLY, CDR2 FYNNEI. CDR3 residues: CASSERYNEQFF. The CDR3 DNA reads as TGTGCCAGCAGTGAAAGGTACAATGAGCAGTTCTTC.

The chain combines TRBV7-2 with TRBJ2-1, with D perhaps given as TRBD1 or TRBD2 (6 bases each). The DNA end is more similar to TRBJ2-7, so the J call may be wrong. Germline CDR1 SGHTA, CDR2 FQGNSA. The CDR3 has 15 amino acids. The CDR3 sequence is CASSLGGATYNEQYF. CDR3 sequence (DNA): TGTGCCAGCAGCTTAGGGGGGGCCACCTACAATGAGCAGTACTTC.

Here the CDR3 reads CASSSTSGGPSRTDTQYF. In nucleotides, the CDR3 is TGTGCCAGCAGTTCGACTAGCGGGGGACCTTCGCGCACAGATACGCAGTATTTT. The chain uses TRBV12-3 or TRBV12-4 and TRBJ2-3; 12 bases agree with TRBD2. V lost 4 bases to trimming and J lost 1 base; unmatched junction nucleotides: 9. This CDR3 comprises 18 residues.